The text below deals with one T cell receptor (beta chain). An amount of RNA that ranged from roughly 0.45 to 1 ug was reverse transcribed with random hexamers. TCRdb reanalysed the immunoSEQ multiplex PCR reads using MiXCR and keeps one entry per CDR3 protein. The data show over 130,000 distinct CDR3 sequences, 95% seen once. The data derive from a study of CD8 T cells in Susac syndrome. About the study: Patients with Susac syndrome were therapy-naive, treated with corticosteroids, or treated with intravenous immunoglobulin alone when blood was collected.

TEMRA cells were FACS-enriched, and CD8+ and CD4+ T cells were isolated negatively. The material sequenced was CD4+ T cells from PBMCs. The TCR originated in a human donor with Susac syndrome.

The DNA of the CDR3 is TGTGCCAGCAGCAAGCGAGGGGAGAACCAAGAGACCCAGTACTTC. This gives the protein CASSKRGENQETQYF. The chain is built from TRBV9 and TRBJ2-5; the D call may be TRBD1 or TRBD2 (5 bases each). The germline V gene has CDR1 SGDLS and CDR2 YYNGEE. The CDR3 covers 15 residues. The germline V and J ends were trimmed by 4 bases and 0 bases, with 13 bases remaining between them. The full variable domain, its missing parts supplied by reference TRBV9 and TRBJ2-5, is DSGVTQTPKHLITATGQRVTLRCSPRSGDLSVYWYQQSLDQGLQFLIQYYNGEERAKGNILERFSAQQFPDLHSELNLSSLELGDSALYFCASSKRGENQETQYFGPGTRLLVL.